A single sample gave rise to the 32 T cell receptor beta chains below, sequenced in a study of cytomegalovirus exposure and HLA in healthy donors. A multiplex PCR was run with 60 Vbeta primers and 13 Jbeta primers. This table comes from immunoSEQ multiplex PCR, and its TCRdb copy is limited to in-frame clones, with some not included. The table lists around 170,000 clones, 81% of them singletons. Specimen: PBMCs. The receptors here all came from a man between 50 and 59 years old in good health and CMV-seronegative.

The gene calls are TRBV5-1 and TRBJ1-2; D not resolved. Germline V gene lookup returns CDR1 SGHRS and CDR2 YFSETQ. CDR3 length: 14 amino acids. Trimming stripped 4 bases from V and 3 bases from J, with 13 bases between. The CDR3 loop is CASSPEGADYGYTF. In DNA, the CDR3 is TGCGCCAGCAGCCCGGAGGGCGCCGACTATGGCTACACCTTC.

In DNA, the CDR3 is TGTGCCAGCAGCTTAGCGAAGGGGAAGGAGACCCAGTACTTC. It codes for CASSLAKGKETQYF. J is TRBJ2-5 and V is TRBV7-9, with D possibly being TRBD1 (5 bases). This CDR3 contains 14 residues. CDR1 is SEHNR, CDR2 FQNEAQ, per germline (reference sequence). Trimming shortened V by 0 bases and J by 5 bases, and 10 bases separated the two germline ends.

This chain joins TRBV27 and TRBJ1-2; possibly TRBD1 for D (5 bases). Germline loops: CDR1 MNHEY, CDR2 SMNVEV (reference sequence). The CDR3 covers 13 residues. The V end lost 6 bases, the J end lost 2 bases, and 10 bases lay between the germline ends. CDR3 sequence reads: CASRGDRNYGYTF. DNA of the CDR3: TGTGCCAGCAGAGGAGACAGAAACTATGGCTACACCTTC.

The V gene is TRBV9, the J gene TRBJ2-3; the match to TRBD2 covers 8 bases. Germline CDR1 and CDR2: SGDLS and YYNGEE. V lost 0 bases, J lost 0 bases, and 9 bases stayed unmatched. The CDR3 totals 18 residues. CDR3 amino acids: CASSVVSGIASSTDTQYF. CDR3 nucleotides: TGTGCCAGCAGCGTAGTTAGCGGGATAGCTTCTAGCACAGATACGCAGTATTTT.

J is TRBJ1-1 and V is TRBV29-1; TRBD1 aligns across 7 bases. Germline CDR1 is SQVTM and CDR2 is ANQGSEA. The CDR3 has 12 amino acids. With 4 bases clipped from V and 5 bases from J, the junction kept 4 bases outside the gene matches. The CDR3 DNA reads as TGCAGCGTTGTACGACAGGGAACTGAAGCTTTCTTT. Its translation is CSVVRQGTEAFF.

The chain carries TRBV7-2 and TRBJ2-3; 7 bases are a match to TRBD1. Germline values: CDR1 SGHTA, CDR2 FQGNSA. This CDR3 region has 16 residues. The V and J ends lost 5 bases and 5 bases, in that order; junction bases with no gene match: 13. CDR3 protein: CASSISTGMERDTQYF. Here the CDR3 DNA reads TGTGCCAGCAGCATATCGACAGGGATGGAGAGAGATACGCAGTATTTT.

This clone was seen only once. CDR3 nucleotide sequence: TGTGCCAGCAGCGTAGGGTTCGGACAGCCGAACACTGAAGCTTTCTTT. Encoded protein: CASSVGFGQPNTEAFF. The V and J genes are TRBV9 and TRBJ1-1; maybe TRBD1 (6 bases). This CDR3 has 16 residues. V was clipped by 0 bases and J by 1 base, with 13 bases between them. CDR1 is SGDLS and CDR2 is YYNGEE in the germline V gene.

The V gene is TRBV6-5, the J gene TRBJ1-2; TRBD1 matches 8 bases. Germline assignment: CDR1 MNHEY and CDR2 SVGAGI. There are 14 residues in the CDR3. V lost 6 bases to trimming and J lost 11 bases; unmatched junction nucleotides: 14. CDR3 DNA sequence: TGTGCCAGCAGCAGATCAGGGGGCGATTTGTCATACACCTTC. Amino acid sequence: CASSRSGGDLSYTF.

CDR3 protein: CASKPSGGANTQYF. The DNA for the CDR3 is TGCGCCTCCAAGCCCAGCGGGGGGGCCAATACGCAGTATTTT. The chain recombines TRBV4-1 with TRBJ2-3; 10 nucleotides agree with TRBD2. The CDR3 contains 14 residues. V lost 11 bases to trimming and J lost 7 bases; unmatched junction nucleotides: 12. Germline loops: CDR1 MGHRA, CDR2 YSYEKL.

The chain links TRBV18 to TRBJ1-1; D gene unclear. Germline values: CDR1 KGHSH, CDR2 LQKENI. V shed 4 bases and J shed 11 bases, with 14 bases lying between them. This CDR3 comprises 12 residues. This CDR3 is CASSRGGGPAFF. DNA of the CDR3: TGTGCCAGCTCACGAGGAGGTGGTCCGGCTTTCTTT.

This sequence joins TRBV18 and TRBJ2-5, with 7 bases identical to TRBD1. With the DNA end fitting TRBJ2-7 better, the J assignment may be wrong. Germline-derived CDR1 and CDR2 are KGHSH and LQKENI. The CDR3 is 17 amino acids. The CDR3 region has the DNA TGTGCCAGCTCAGGCCGCTTAACAGGGGCCTTAACCTACGAGCAGTACTTC. Its protein is CASSGRLTGALTYEQYF.

This clone came up once. CDR3 sequence reads: CASSVQTGPRGELFF. DNA of the CDR3: TGTGCCAGCAGCGTACAGACAGGGCCTCGGGGGGAGCTGTTTTTT. The J gene is TRBJ2-2, the V gene TRBV9; 7 bases map to TRBD1. CDR1 and CDR2 (germline): SGDLS, YYNGEE. The CDR3 runs to 15 residues. Trimming at V came to 1 base and at J to 8 bases, leaving 8 bases not matched to a gene.

The genes are TRBV4-1 and TRBJ2-5; no firm D call. CDR1 is MGHRA and CDR2 is YSYEKL in the germline V gene. V was trimmed by 1 base and J by 2 bases, leaving 14 bases between them. The CDR3 runs to 16 residues. The CDR3 DNA sequence: TGCGCCAGCAGCCAAGGCTTTGCGAGGCGTCAAGAGACCCAGTACTTC. Its protein product is CASSQGFARRQETQYF.

The chain links TRBV28 to TRBJ1-4; 8 positions match TRBD1. The V and J ends lost 9 bases and 3 bases, in that order; junction bases with no gene match: 12. This CDR3 region has 16 residues. Germline CDR1 reads MDHEN; CDR2 reads SYDVKM. The CDR3: CASTGQGGGSNEKLFF. The CDR3 region has the DNA TGTGCCAGTACAGGACAGGGTGGAGGATCTAATGAAAAACTGTTTTTT.

The gene calls are TRBV11-2 and TRBJ1-1; 7 bases are shared with TRBD1. Germline V lookup: CDR1 SGHAT, CDR2 FQNNGV. CDR3 length equals 15 residues. V lost 4 bases and J lost 2; bases outside the gene matches: 7. CDR3 coding DNA: TGTGCCAGCAGCTCAAGGACAGGTGGTAACACTGAAGCTTTCTTT. Protein: CASSSRTGGNTEAFF.

The chain employs TRBV29-1 and TRBJ1-1, with 7 bases identical to TRBD1. Trimming removed 5 bases from V and 6 bases from J; junction bases left unmatched: 9. Germline V lookup: CDR1 SQVTM, CDR2 ANQGSEA. CDR3 length equals 13 residues. As DNA, the CDR3 is TGCAGCGTTCAGGGGGGTTCGGTCGCTGAAGCTTTCTTT. This codes for CSVQGGSVAEAFF.

The genes are TRBV19 and TRBJ2-7; TRBD2 agrees at 9 bases. Germline V gene data show CDR1 as LNHDA and CDR2 as SQIVND (reference sequence). V shed 0 bases, J shed 0 bases, and the junction held 12 bases outside the gene matches. The CDR3 loop spans 19 amino acids. DNA for the CDR3: TGTGCCAGTAGTATAGAGGGGCCAGCGGGGGGCCTTAGCTCCTACGAGCAGTACTTC. Protein sequence: CASSIEGPAGGLSSYEQYF.

The V gene is TRBV13, the J gene TRBJ1-1, with unresolved D. CDR1 and CDR2 (germline): PRHDT, FYEKMQ (reference sequence). This CDR3 has 12 amino acids. Trimming shortened V by 5 bases and J by 3 bases, and 7 bases separated the two germline ends. In nucleotides, the CDR3 is TGTGCCAGCAGCAAATCATACACTGAAGCTTTCTTT. As protein: CASSKSYTEAFF. The variable domain in full, completed from reference TRBV13 and TRBJ1-1, reads AAGVIQSPRHLIKEKRETATLKCYPIPRHDTVYWYQQGPGQDPQFLISFYEKMQSDKGSIPDRFSAQQFSDYHSELNMSSLELGDSALYFCASSKSYTEAFFGQGTRLTVV.

The chain employs TRBV6-7 and TRBJ1-1; maybe TRBD1 (5 bases). TRBV6-7 belongs to the ORF category, with a function that is uncertain. This CDR3 comprises 16 residues. Trimming pared 0 bases from V and 2 bases from J, leaving 13 bases between. CDR3 amino acids: CASSYSIIDSNTEAFF. The CDR3 nucleotides read TGTGCCAGCAGTTACTCAATAATTGACAGCAACACTGAAGCTTTCTTT.

This chain links TRBV4-1 with TRBJ1-2, with a possible D match to TRBD1 (6 bases). V lost 3 bases and J 3 bases, leaving 8 bases between the germline ends. The CDR3 has 13 amino acids. Germline V gene data show CDR1 as MGHRA and CDR2 as YSYEKL. The DNA of the CDR3 is TGCGCCAGCAGCCATGACAGGCACTATGGCTACACCTTC. Protein product: CASSHDRHYGYTF.

V gene TRBV14 combines with J gene TRBJ2-6; D is perhaps TRBD1 (7 bases). From germline, CDR1 is SGHDN and CDR2 FVKESK. Trimming left V 0 bases short and J 0 bases short, with 15 bases between. This CDR3 is built from 19 residues. For the CDR3, the DNA is TGTGCCAGCAGCCAAGAGCGGCAGGGGGGCCTCTCTGGGGCCAACGTCCTGACTTTC. Translated: CASSQERQGGLSGANVLTF.

The chain employs TRBV2 and TRBJ1-5; TRBD1 might be the D (6 bases). The CDR3 totals 13 residues. Looked up from germline, CDR1 is SNHLY and CDR2 is FYNNEI. Trimming left V 6 bases short and J 4 bases short, with 10 bases between. DNA for the CDR3: TGTGCCAGCAGAGGACAGACTAATCAGCCCCAGCATTTT. Protein sequence: CASRGQTNQPQHF.

The rearrangement links TRBV7-8 to TRBJ1-2; D gene uncertain. CDR3 length: 12 amino acids. CDR1 is SGHVS, CDR2 FQNEAQ, per germline. V was cut by 1 base and J by 5 bases, with 5 bases left in between. CDR3 coding DNA: TGTGCCAGCAGCTTAGGCAGTTATGGCTACACCTTC. Its protein is CASSLGSYGYTF.

In nucleotides, the CDR3 is TGTGCCAGTAGCCGACAGGGTAGCACAGATACGCAGTATTTT. Its protein is CASSRQGSTDTQYF. The J gene is TRBJ2-3, the V gene TRBV19, with 7 bases matching TRBD1. The germline V gene encodes CDR1 LNHDA and CDR2 SQIVND (reference sequence). The CDR3 has 14 amino acids. V shed 6 bases and J 0 bases; nucleotides not matched to a gene: 3.

The chain has TRBV10-3 and TRBJ2-7, with 9 bases fitting TRBD2. The CDR3 is made up of 14 amino acids. Germline loops: CDR1 ENHRY, CDR2 SYGVKD. Unmatched junction bases numbered 5, after V lost 6 bases and J lost 2 bases. The CDR3 DNA reads TGTGCCATCAGACCAGCGGGGGGACCCTACGAGCAGTACTTC. Protein product: CAIRPAGGPYEQYF.

The chain links TRBV5-4 to TRBJ2-6; 7 bases line up with TRBD1. After removal of 0 bases from V and 0 bases from J, the junction contained 6 bases not matched to a gene. The length of the CDR3 is 18 residues. Germline V CDR1 and CDR2: SGHNT, YYREEE (reference sequence). DNA for the CDR3: TGTGCCAGCAGCTTGGACAGGGGCGATGTCTCTGGGGCCAACGTCCTGACTTTC. Protein sequence: CASSLDRGDVSGANVLTF.

The chain combines TRBV5-6 with TRBJ1-3, with no clear D. Trimming pared 2 bases from V and 0 bases from J, leaving 15 bases between. The CDR3 runs 17 residues. CDR1 is SGHDT and CDR2 is YYEEEE in the germline V gene. The CDR3 reads CASSFESTRLSGNTIYF. The CDR3 DNA reads TGTGCCAGCAGCTTTGAATCTACGCGGCTCTCTGGAAACACCATATATTTT.

This chain uses TRBV6-1 with TRBJ1-5, with 9 nucleotides matching TRBD1. Germline CDR1 and CDR2: MNHNS and SASEGT. The CDR3 has 14 amino acids. With 5 bases clipped from V and 7 bases from J, the junction kept 6 bases outside the gene matches. The CDR3 bases are TGTGCCAGCAGTCCTACAGGGGGCCGCCAGCCCCAGCATTTT. Protein: CASSPTGGRQPQHF.

The chain joins TRBV9 to TRBJ1-3, with D unresolved. Germline values: CDR1 SGDLS, CDR2 YYNGEE. Trimming took 3 bases from V and 0 from J, leaving 10 bases between them. This CDR3 contains 15 residues. The DNA of the CDR3 is TGTGCCAGCAGCGACCAAGACAACTCTGGAAACACCATATATTTT. As protein: CASSDQDNSGNTIYF.

The V gene is TRBV19, the J gene TRBJ1-1, with unresolved D. The CDR3 sequence is 15 residues long. Germline values: CDR1 LNHDA, CDR2 SQIVND (reference sequence). Trimming took 7 bases from V and 1 from J, leaving 16 bases between them. Here the CDR3 reads CASKSLGIWNTEAFF. The CDR3 bases are TGTGCCAGTAAATCCCTAGGAATATGGAACACTGAAGCTTTCTTT.

This clone was counted once. This rearrangement joins TRBV5-1 to TRBJ1-2; D might be TRBD1 (5 bases). CDR1 SGHRS and CDR2 YFSETQ come from the germline V gene. V was clipped by 0 bases and J by 7 bases, with 13 bases between them. The length of the CDR3 is 14 residues. CDR3: CASSLVTGSSGYTF. CDR3 DNA: TGCGCCAGCAGCTTGGTAACAGGTTCCTCTGGCTACACCTTC.

This rearrangement joins TRBV7-2 to TRBJ2-3, with D maybe TRBD2 (7 bases). Looked up from germline, CDR1 is SGHTA and CDR2 is FQGNSA. Between the trimmed V and J ends, which lost 2 bases and 6 bases, there was a span of 12 bases. There are 14 residues in the CDR3. CDR3 bases: TGTGCCAGCAGCTTACTCGGGGGGCACGATACGCAGTATTTT. Protein sequence: CASSLLGGHDTQYF.